One TCR beta chain is described in this entry. A junction end diverges from the germline sequence, so it may reflect a read error. Axillary draining lymph nodes of breast cancer patients supplied the node samples. These data originate in a study of breast tumors, draining lymph nodes, adjacent tissues. This CDR3 has 13 residues. Looked up from germline, CDR1 is DFQATT and CDR2 is SNEGSKA (reference sequence). Via MiXCR, TCRdb re-called the multiplex PCR reads, giving one row per CDR3 protein. The sample gives about 180,000 distinct CDR3 sequences, around a third of which show up once; roughly 4.5% is in the top ten.

The source is a female donor with breast cancer. Some clones in this sample may be carry-over from other donors' samples. The sample was axillary lymph node tissue. The chain recombines TRBV20-1 with TRBJ1-3; no definite D call. The CDR3 DNA follows: TGCAGTGCTAGACCCACGGCTGGAAACACCATGTATTTT. This translates into CSARPTAGNTMYF.